A single sample is the source of the 28 T cell receptor beta chains below, sequenced in a study of blood T cell repertoires in COVID-19 (dated by TCRdb to 2019 to 2021). Libraries were prepared through the immunoSEQ multiplex PCR assay. In its TCRdb copy, this immuneACCESS table keeps in-frame sequences only and misses some clones. Where compared with another copy, unresolved V genes explain less than half of these, and the others have no known cause. Within this sample are approximately 220,000 clones, with 86% of them counted one time only. The ten top clones hold about 4% of the sample. The sample consisted of PBMCs or T cells enriched from blood (not recorded which). The receptors originated from a woman aged 25 to 39 who had been exposed to COVID-19.

The chain is built from TRBV19 and TRBJ2-7, with 7 positions matching TRBD1. Germline trimming cut 6 bases from V and 3 bases from J; bases unmatched to any gene: 8. The CDR3 contains 14 residues. Germline CDR1 reads LNHDA; CDR2 reads SQIVND (reference sequence). Here the CDR3 DNA reads TGTGCCAGTAGATCAGACAGGGACCTCTACGAGCAGTACTTC. The encoded protein is CASRSDRDLYEQYF.

Worth noting for this clone: Different DNA sequences within this sample yield the same CDR3. This chain links TRBV24-1 with TRBJ1-2; the match to TRBD1 covers 8 bases. This CDR3 comprises 15 residues. J was trimmed by 2 bases and V by 4 bases; bases with no gene match: 5. CDR1 and CDR2 from the germline V gene are KGHDR and SFDVKD. CDR3 loop: CATSDPGQGNYGYTF. As DNA, the CDR3 is TGTGCCACCAGTGACCCCGGACAGGGAAACTATGGCTACACCTTC.

The chain joins TRBV27 to TRBJ1-5, with 7 bases aligning to TRBD1. Germline values: CDR1 MNHEY, CDR2 SMNVEV (reference sequence). Unmatched junction bases numbered 5, after V lost 8 bases and J lost 4 bases. The CDR3 has 13 residues. The CDR3, as DNA: TGTGCCAGCGCTGACAGGGAGAATCAGCCCCAGCATTTT. Translated: CASADRENQPQHF.

The sample holds a few counts of this clone. The chain is built from TRBV19 and TRBJ1-2; D is possibly TRBD1 (6 bases). Trimming removed 5 bases from V and 7 bases from J, with 23 bases in between. The CDR3 length is 16 residues. Germline V CDR1 and CDR2: LNHDA, SQIVND (reference sequence). CDR3 amino acids: CASSPRQVTIPGGYTF. CDR3 DNA sequence: TGTGCCAGTAGTCCACGACAGGTAACGATACCGGGTGGCTACACCTTC. Supplemented by reference TRBV19 and TRBJ1-2, the full variable domain reads DGGITQSPKYLFRKEGQNVTLSCEQNLNHDAMYWYRQDPGQGLRLIYYSQIVNDFQKGDIAEGYSVSREKKESFPLTVTSAQKNPTAFYLCASSPRQVTIPGGYTFGSGTRLTVV.

This clone has only one observation. The chain is built from TRBV24-1 and TRBJ2-1, with 7 bases lining up with TRBD1. The J segment lost 0 bases and the V segment lost 2 bases, leaving 6 bases of the junction unmatched. Germline loops: CDR1 KGHDR, CDR2 SFDVKD. The CDR3 length is 17 residues. The CDR3, as DNA: TGTGCCACCAGTGATTGGACAGGCTCGAGCTCCTACAATGAGCAGTTCTTC. Protein: CATSDWTGSSSYNEQFF.

The V gene is TRBV5-1, the J gene TRBJ2-7; 12 nucleotides match TRBD2. V shed 1 base, J shed 7 bases, and the junction held 12 bases outside the gene matches. The CDR3 is 17 amino acids. CDR1 is SGHRS, CDR2 YFSETQ, per germline. The CDR3 DNA follows: TGCGCCAGCAGCTTGCAGGCTAGCGGGGGGGCTAGCGGGGAGCAGTACTTC. Amino acid sequence: CASSLQASGGASGEQYF.

The chain is built from TRBV11-2 and TRBJ1-2; D is undetermined. CDR1 and CDR2 from the germline V gene are SGHAT and FQNNGV. Trimming took off 1 base at V and 0 bases at J, with 6 bases between the two ends. There are 14 residues in the CDR3. CDR3 in amino acids: CASSLAQTNYGYTF. Written as DNA, the CDR3 is TGTGCCAGCAGCTTAGCTCAGACTAACTATGGCTACACCTTC.

The V call is TRBV19, the J call TRBJ1-5, with TRBD1 matching 9 bases. J lost 8 bases, V lost 3 bases, and 8 bases had no gene match. CDR1 is LNHDA and CDR2 is SQIVND in the germline V gene (reference sequence). The CDR3 totals 15 residues. The CDR3 sequence is CASSIEDRGREPQHF. As DNA, the CDR3 is TGTGCCAGTAGTATTGAGGACAGGGGCCGAGAGCCCCAGCATTTT. Together with reference TRBV19 and TRBJ1-5, the CDR3 gives the full variable domain: DGGITQSPKYLFRKEGQNVTLSCEQNLNHDAMYWYRQDPGQGLRLIYYSQIVNDFQKGDIAEGYSVSREKKESFPLTVTSAQKNPTAFYLCASSIEDRGREPQHFGDGTRLSIL.

The rearrangement links TRBV3-1 (or the pseudogene TRBV3-2) to TRBJ2-7; D call uncertain. The V end lost 1 base, the J end lost 3 bases, and 7 bases lay between the germline ends. CDR1 is LGHDT, CDR2 YNNKEL, per germline (reference sequence). This CDR3 region has 13 residues. In DNA, the CDR3 is TGTGCCAGCAGCCAAGTTGGTAGCTACGAGCAGTACTTC. Its protein is CASSQVGSYEQYF.

The rearrangement joins TRBV12-3 or TRBV12-4 to TRBJ1-4, with no clear D. Trimming removed 8 bases from V and 5 bases from J, with 9 bases in between. The CDR3 is made up of 12 amino acids. DNA of the CDR3: TGTGCCAGCGGGCGAGCAAATGAAAAACTGTTTTTT. It is translated as CASGRANEKLFF.

The chain employs TRBV19 and TRBJ1-1, with 9 bases fitting TRBD1. V trimming: 8 bases; J trimming: 7 bases; junction bases outside the gene matches: 20. This CDR3 has 17 amino acids. CDR1 and CDR2 from the germline V gene are LNHDA and SQIVND (reference sequence). CDR3 coding DNA: TGTGCCAGTGGGGGGACAGGGCAGGACGTAGAGAGAGATGAAGCTTTCTTT. Amino acid sequence: CASGGTGQDVERDEAFF.

The rearrangement links TRBV4-2 to TRBJ1-3; D gene unclear. V lost 4 bases and J lost 0, with 13 bases in between. CDR1 and CDR2 from the germline V gene are LGHNA and YNFKEQ. CDR3 length: 16 amino acids. The CDR3 reads CASSPRHSNSGNTIYF. The DNA for the CDR3 is TGTGCCAGCAGCCCTCGACACTCGAACTCTGGAAACACCATATATTTT.

The CDR3 bases are TGCAGCGTTGAGCGGGGAACTGGAAACACCATATATTTT. Translated: CSVERGTGNTIYF. The chain has TRBV29-1 and TRBJ1-3; D is unresolved. From germline, CDR1 is SQVTM and CDR2 ANQGSEA. The V end was cut by 3 bases, the J end by 2 bases, with 8 bases between. This CDR3 has 13 amino acids.

The chain recombines TRBV15 with TRBJ1-2; 9 bases are a match to TRBD1. Losses at the gene ends were 3 bases for V and 0 bases for J; bases not matched to a gene: 8. This CDR3 region has 17 residues. Germline V lookup: CDR1 LNHNV, CDR2 YYDKDF (reference sequence). CDR3 sequence reads: CATSSTGTGRSNYGYTF. CDR3 bases: TGTGCCACCAGCAGTACCGGGACAGGGCGTTCTAACTATGGCTACACCTTC. The full variable domain, in which reference TRBV15 and TRBJ1-2 provide the parts outside the CDR3, is DAMVIQNPRYQVTQFGKPVTLSCSQTLNHNVMYWYQQKSSQAPKLLFHYYDKDFNNEADTPDNFQSRRPNTSFCFLDIRSPGLGDTAMYLCATSSTGTGRSNYGYTFGSGTRLTVV.

V and J are TRBV5-1 and TRBJ1-2; 7 nucleotides match TRBD1. From germline, CDR1 is SGHRS and CDR2 YFSETQ. There are 13 residues in the CDR3. After removal of 3 bases from V and 7 bases from J, the junction contained 6 bases not matched to a gene. CDR3 DNA: TGCGCCAGCAGCTCAGGGGGGCGGGGTGGCTACACCTTC. Amino acid sequence: CASSSGGRGGYTF.

This chain uses TRBV27 with TRBJ1-6, with D perhaps TRBD1 (5 bases). The germline V gene has CDR1 MNHEY and CDR2 SMNVEV (reference sequence). V was shortened by 3 bases and J by 4 bases, with 13 bases between the two germline ends. The CDR3 has 16 amino acids. In nucleotides, the CDR3 is TGTGCCAGCAGTTTTGTGGGGGGAGTTTATAATTCACCCCTCCACTTT. It translates to CASSFVGGVYNSPLHF.

For this clone: At one end the junction does not follow the germline gene, possibly because of a read error. The V call is TRBV4-1, the J call TRBJ1-3, with D perhaps TRBD1 (6 bases). This CDR3 contains 9 residues. The germline V gene has CDR1 MGHRA and CDR2 YSYEKL. The CDR3 is CASSRGHPF. For the CDR3, the DNA is TGCGCCAGCAGTCGGGGACACCCTTTT.

This chain joins TRBV19 and TRBJ1-6; possibly TRBD1 for D (5 bases). V was shortened by 5 bases and J by 7 bases, with 21 bases between the two germline ends. The CDR3 spans 17 residues. From germline, CDR1 is LNHDA and CDR2 SQIVND (reference sequence). CDR3 region: CASSRAHSRGANSPLHF. The CDR3 region has the DNA TGTGCCAGTAGTCGGGCCCACTCCCGCGGGGCGAATTCACCCCTCCACTTT.

Concerning this clone: Other DNA sequences within the sample encode an identical CDR3. The gene calls are TRBV3-1 (or the pseudogene TRBV3-2) and TRBJ1-2, with 8 bases aligning to TRBD1. Losses at the gene ends were 1 base for V and 2 bases for J; bases not matched to a gene: 0. The CDR3 length is 14 residues. Per germline, CDR1 LGHDT and CDR2 YNNKEL (reference sequence). The CDR3 protein is CASSQGTGNYGYTF. In DNA form, the CDR3 reads TGTGCCAGCAGCCAAGGGACAGGGAACTATGGCTACACCTTC.

J is TRBJ1-4 and V is TRBV15; 7 nucleotides agree with TRBD1. The ends lost 3 bases at V and 17 bases at J; junction bases unmatched: 9. Germline CDR1 and CDR2: LNHNV and YYDKDF (reference sequence). The CDR3 has 12 amino acids. CDR3 DNA: TGTGCCACCAGCAGGGATCGGGACAGAAGTTTTTTT. Translating gives CATSRDRDRSFF.

The gene calls are TRBV27 and TRBJ1-3, with 9 bases lining up with TRBD1. Germline loops: CDR1 MNHEY, CDR2 SMNVEV (reference sequence). The CDR3 has 17 residues. V shed 6 bases and J 2 bases; nucleotides not matched to a gene: 11. DNA for the CDR3: TGTGCCAGCAGGGACACAGGGGGCGGGGGAACTGGAAACACCATATATTTT. This codes for CASRDTGGGGTGNTIYF.

The chain combines TRBV9 with TRBJ2-1; TRBD2 aligns across 8 bases. This CDR3 spans 13 amino acids. The germline V gene encodes CDR1 SGDLS and CDR2 YYNGEE. J lost 7 bases, V lost 5 bases, and 5 bases had no gene match. The CDR3 loop is CASSVGGVNEQFF. DNA of the CDR3: TGTGCCAGCAGTGTCGGGGGGGTAAATGAGCAGTTCTTC.

CDR3 region: CASSLRQGAETQYF. In DNA, the CDR3 is TGTGCCAGCAGCTTGAGACAGGGCGCAGAGACCCAGTACTTC. The chain combines TRBV5-5 with TRBJ2-5, with 7 bases matching TRBD1. The CDR3 has 14 residues. Unmatched junction bases numbered 4, after V lost 1 base and J lost 4 bases. Germline loops: CDR1 SGHKS, CDR2 YYEKEE (reference sequence).

J is TRBJ1-1 and V is TRBV10-3; a possible D gene is TRBD1 (6 bases). Trimming removed 2 bases from V and 0 bases from J, with 19 bases in between. Germline V gene lookup returns CDR1 ENHRY and CDR2 SYGVKD. The CDR3 runs to 18 residues. The CDR3 loop reads CAISEDLLTGHMNTEAFF. The CDR3 region has the DNA TGTGCCATCAGTGAGGATCTTTTAACGGGACACATGAACACTGAAGCTTTCTTT.

The rearrangement joins TRBV9 to TRBJ1-6; TRBD1 might be the D (6 bases). The CDR3 has 16 residues. V was trimmed by 4 bases and J by 6 bases, leaving 17 bases between them. Germline CDR1 and CDR2: SGDLS and YYNGEE. As DNA, the CDR3 is TGTGCCAGCAGCCAGGGGATCTCGGTCTCTAATTCACCCCTCCACTTT. Encoded protein: CASSQGISVSNSPLHF.

V usage is TRBV7-2 and J usage is TRBJ1-2; 9 positions match TRBD1. The CDR3 extends over 15 amino acids. Trimming at V came to 6 bases and at J to 8 bases, leaving 13 bases not matched to a gene. Per germline, CDR1 SGHTA and CDR2 FQGNSA. CDR3 residues: CASRPTGGAAFGYTF. In DNA, the CDR3 is TGTGCCAGCAGACCGACAGGGGGGGCGGCGTTCGGCTACACCTTC.

The chain joins TRBV3-1 (or the pseudogene TRBV3-2) to TRBJ1-1, with 7 bases identical to TRBD1. The V segment lost 4 bases and the J segment 1 base; nucleotides outside the gene matches: 3. Per germline, CDR1 LGHDT and CDR2 YNNKEL (reference sequence). The CDR3 contains 14 residues. CDR3 loop: CASSRPGGNTEAFF. CDR3 DNA sequence: TGTGCCAGCAGCCGCCCAGGGGGGAACACTGAAGCTTTCTTT.

This sequence joins TRBV30 and TRBJ1-4; a weak D match, TRBD1 (6 bases). CDR1 and CDR2 from the germline V gene are GTSNPN and SVGIG (reference sequence). The V end lost 3 bases, the J end lost 5 bases, and 19 bases lay between the germline ends. CDR3 size: 16 residues. The CDR3 DNA follows: TGTGCCTGGAGCTACTCGGACAGCCCAAGGAATGAAAAACTGTTTTTT. It encodes CAWSYSDSPRNEKLFF.